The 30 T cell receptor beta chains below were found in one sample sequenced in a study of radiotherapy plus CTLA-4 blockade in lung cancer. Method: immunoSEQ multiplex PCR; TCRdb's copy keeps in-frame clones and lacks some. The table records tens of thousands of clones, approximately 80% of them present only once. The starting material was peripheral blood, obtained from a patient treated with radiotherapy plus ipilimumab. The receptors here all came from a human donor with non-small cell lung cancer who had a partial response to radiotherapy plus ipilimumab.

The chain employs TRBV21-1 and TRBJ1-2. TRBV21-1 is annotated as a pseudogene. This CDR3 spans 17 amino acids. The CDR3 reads CASSERMRIGPAYGYTF. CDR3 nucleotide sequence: TGTGCCAGCAGCGAACGGATGAGGATCGGCCCAGCCTATGGCTACACCTTC.

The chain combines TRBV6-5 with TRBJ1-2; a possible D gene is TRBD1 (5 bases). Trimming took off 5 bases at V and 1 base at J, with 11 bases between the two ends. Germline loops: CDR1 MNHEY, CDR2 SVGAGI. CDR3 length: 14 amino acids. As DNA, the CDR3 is TGTGCCAGCAGTAGAGACAGAGTTAACTATGGCTACACCTTC. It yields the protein CASSRDRVNYGYTF.

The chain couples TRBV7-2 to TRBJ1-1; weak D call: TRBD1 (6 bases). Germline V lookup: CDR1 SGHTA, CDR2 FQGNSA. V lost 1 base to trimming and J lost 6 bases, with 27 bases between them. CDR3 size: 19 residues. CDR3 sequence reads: CASSLGLGRGGNRAAEAFF. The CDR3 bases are TGTGCCAGCAGCTTAGGGTTAGGTAGAGGGGGAAACAGGGCGGCTGAAGCTTTCTTT.

CDR3 loop: CASSPPLGDNEKLFF. CDR3 nucleotide sequence: TGTGCCAGCAGCCCCCCGTTGGGAGATAATGAAAAACTGTTTTTT. This chain links TRBV28 with TRBJ1-4; D is uncertain. This CDR3 has 15 amino acids. Germline V gene data show CDR1 as MDHEN and CDR2 as SYDVKM. Deletions cut 6 bases from V and 4 bases from J, with 15 bases between. The variable domain in full, completed from reference TRBV28 and TRBJ1-4, reads DVKVTQSSRYLVKRTGEKVFLECVQDMDHENMFWYRQDPGLGLRLIYFSYDVKMKEKGDIPEGYSVSREKKERFSLILESASTNQTSMYLCASSPPLGDNEKLFFGSGTQLSVL.

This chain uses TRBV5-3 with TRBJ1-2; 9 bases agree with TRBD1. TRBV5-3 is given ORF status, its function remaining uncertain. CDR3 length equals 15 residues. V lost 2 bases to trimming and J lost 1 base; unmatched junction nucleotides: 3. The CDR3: CARSLRQGVNYGYTF. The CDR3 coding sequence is TGTGCCAGAAGCTTAAGACAGGGGGTTAACTATGGCTACACCTTC.

In DNA form, the CDR3 reads TGTGCCAGCAGTGAACGACTAGCGGGGGAGCGGGTAGAGACCCAGTACTTC. Its protein product is CASSERLAGERVETQYF. This chain connects TRBV6-1 to TRBJ2-5; 12 nucleotides align to TRBD2. CDR1 and CDR2 from the germline V gene are MNHNS and SASEGT. Unmatched junction bases numbered 8, after V lost 2 bases and J lost 4 bases. There are 17 residues in the CDR3.

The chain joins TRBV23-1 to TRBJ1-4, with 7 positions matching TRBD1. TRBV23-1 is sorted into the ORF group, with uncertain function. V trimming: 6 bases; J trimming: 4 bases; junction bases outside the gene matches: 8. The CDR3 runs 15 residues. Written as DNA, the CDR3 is TGCGCCAGCAGAGCGGACAGGCGGAATAATGAAAAACTGTTTTTT. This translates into CASRADRRNNEKLFF.

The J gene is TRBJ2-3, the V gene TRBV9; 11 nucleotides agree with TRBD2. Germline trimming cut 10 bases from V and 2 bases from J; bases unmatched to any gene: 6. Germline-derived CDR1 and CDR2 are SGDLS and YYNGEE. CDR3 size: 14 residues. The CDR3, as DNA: TGTGCCGGGGCTAGCGGGGGGACCACAGATACGCAGTATTTT. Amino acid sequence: CAGASGGTTDTQYF.

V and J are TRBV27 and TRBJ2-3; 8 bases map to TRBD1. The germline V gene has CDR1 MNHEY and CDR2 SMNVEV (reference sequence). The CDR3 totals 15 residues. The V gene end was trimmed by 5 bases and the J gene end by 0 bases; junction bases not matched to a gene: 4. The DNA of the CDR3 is TGTGCCAGCAGTAGGACAGGGATTAGCACAGATACGCAGTATTTT. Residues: CASSRTGISTDTQYF.

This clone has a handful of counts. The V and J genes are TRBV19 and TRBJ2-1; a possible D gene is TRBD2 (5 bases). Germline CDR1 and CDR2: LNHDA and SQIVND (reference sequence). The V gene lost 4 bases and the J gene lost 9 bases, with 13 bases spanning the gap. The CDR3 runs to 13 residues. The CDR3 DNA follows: TGTGCCAGTAGTACCCCCCCGGGAAGTGAGCAGTTCTTC. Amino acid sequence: CASSTPPGSEQFF.

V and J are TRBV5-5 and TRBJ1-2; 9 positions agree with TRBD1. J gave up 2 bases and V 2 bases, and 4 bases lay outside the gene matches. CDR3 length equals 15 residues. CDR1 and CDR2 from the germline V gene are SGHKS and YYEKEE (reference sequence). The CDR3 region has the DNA TGTGCCAGCAGCTTCGGGACAGGGCCCAACTATGGCTACACCTTC. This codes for CASSFGTGPNYGYTF.

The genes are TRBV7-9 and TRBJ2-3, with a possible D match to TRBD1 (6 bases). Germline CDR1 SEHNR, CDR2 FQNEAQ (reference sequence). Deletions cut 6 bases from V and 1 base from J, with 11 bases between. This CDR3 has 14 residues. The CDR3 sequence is CASRTGSGTDTQYF. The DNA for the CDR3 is TGTGCCAGCAGAACAGGGTCGGGCACAGATACGCAGTATTTT.

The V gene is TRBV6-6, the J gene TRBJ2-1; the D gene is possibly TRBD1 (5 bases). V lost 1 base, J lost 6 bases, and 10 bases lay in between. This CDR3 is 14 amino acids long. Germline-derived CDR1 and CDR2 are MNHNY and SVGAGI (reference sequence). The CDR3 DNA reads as TGTGCCAGCAGTTACTATACAGGTAGCAATGAGCAGTTCTTC. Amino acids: CASSYYTGSNEQFF.

The CDR3 DNA reads TGCGCCAGCAGCTTGGAAGGCGCCAGGGGGAACTATGGCTACACCTTC. This translates into CASSLEGARGNYGYTF. The chain is built from TRBV5-1 and TRBJ1-2, with TRBD1 matching 7 bases. The germline gives CDR1 SGHRS, CDR2 YFSETQ. The CDR3 spans 16 residues. Unmatched junction bases numbered 7, after V lost 0 bases and J lost 2 bases.

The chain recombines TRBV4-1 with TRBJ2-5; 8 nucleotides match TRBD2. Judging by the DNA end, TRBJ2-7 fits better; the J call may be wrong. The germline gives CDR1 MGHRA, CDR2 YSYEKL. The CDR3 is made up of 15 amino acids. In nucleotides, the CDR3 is TGCGCCAGCAGCCCGTTACGCGGGGGGCCCTACGAGCAGTACTTC. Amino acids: CASSPLRGGPYEQYF.

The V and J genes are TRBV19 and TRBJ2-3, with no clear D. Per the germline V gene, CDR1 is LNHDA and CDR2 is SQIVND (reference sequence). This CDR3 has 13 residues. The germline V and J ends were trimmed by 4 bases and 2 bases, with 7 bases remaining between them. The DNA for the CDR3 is TGTGCCAGTAGTACGCAACTCACAGATACGCAGTATTTT. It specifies CASSTQLTDTQYF. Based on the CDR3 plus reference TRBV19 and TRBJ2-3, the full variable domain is DGGITQSPKYLFRKEGQNVTLSCEQNLNHDAMYWYRQDPGQGLRLIYYSQIVNDFQKGDIAEGYSVSREKKESFPLTVTSAQKNPTAFYLCASSTQLTDTQYFGPGTRLTVL.

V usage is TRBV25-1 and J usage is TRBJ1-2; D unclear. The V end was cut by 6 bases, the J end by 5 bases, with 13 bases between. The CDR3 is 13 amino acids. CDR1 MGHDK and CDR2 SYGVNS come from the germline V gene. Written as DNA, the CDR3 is TGTGCCAGCAGCGGAGCGGGGATTTATGGCTACACCTTC. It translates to CASSGAGIYGYTF.

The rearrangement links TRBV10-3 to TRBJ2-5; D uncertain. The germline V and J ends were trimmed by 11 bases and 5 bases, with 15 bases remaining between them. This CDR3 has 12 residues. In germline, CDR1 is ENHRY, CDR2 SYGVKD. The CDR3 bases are TGTGCCTCCTCCCCAAACGGGGAGACCCAGTACTTC. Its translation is CASSPNGETQYF.

DNA for the CDR3: TGTGCCAGCAGCTTACTGGGGGGGGCGACCGGGGAGCTGTTTTTT. Encoded protein: CASSLLGGATGELFF. The chain joins TRBV7-3 to TRBJ2-2; weak D call: TRBD2 (7 bases). V was pared by 2 bases and J by 5 bases, with 12 bases between. The germline CDR1 and CDR2 sequences are SGHTA and FQGTGA. The CDR3 length is 15 residues.

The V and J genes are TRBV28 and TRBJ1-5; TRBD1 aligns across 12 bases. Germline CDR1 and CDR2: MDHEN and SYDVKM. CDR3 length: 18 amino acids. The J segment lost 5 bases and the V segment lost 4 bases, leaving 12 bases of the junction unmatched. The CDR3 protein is CASSSRGAGTGGYQPQHF. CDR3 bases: TGTGCCAGCAGTTCTAGGGGGGCCGGGACAGGGGGCTATCAGCCCCAGCATTTT. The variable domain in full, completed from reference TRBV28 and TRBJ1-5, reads DVKVTQSSRYLVKRTGEKVFLECVQDMDHENMFWYRQDPGLGLRLIYFSYDVKMKEKGDIPEGYSVSREKKERFSLILESASTNQTSMYLCASSSRGAGTGGYQPQHFGDGTRLSIL.

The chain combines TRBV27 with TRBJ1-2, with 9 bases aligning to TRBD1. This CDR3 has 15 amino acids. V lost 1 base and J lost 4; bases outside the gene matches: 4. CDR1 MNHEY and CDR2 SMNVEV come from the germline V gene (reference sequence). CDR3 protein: CASSLFGTGPYGYTF. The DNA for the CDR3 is TGTGCCAGCAGTTTATTCGGGACAGGGCCCTATGGCTACACCTTC.

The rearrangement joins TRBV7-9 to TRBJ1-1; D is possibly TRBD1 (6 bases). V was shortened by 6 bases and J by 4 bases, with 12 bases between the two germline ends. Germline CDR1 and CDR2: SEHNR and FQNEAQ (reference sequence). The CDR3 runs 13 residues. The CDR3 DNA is TGTGCCAGCAGTTTCGACAGGCCCACTGAAGCTTTCTTT. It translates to CASSFDRPTEAFF.

CDR3 loop: CASSLVVAGGWSSYEQYF. In DNA form, the CDR3 reads TGTGCCAGCAGCTTAGTGGTAGCGGGGGGCTGGAGCTCCTACGAGCAGTACTTC. The chain joins TRBV7-2 to TRBJ2-7, with TRBD2 identical over 10 bases. Germline V lookup: CDR1 SGHTA, CDR2 FQGNSA. J was trimmed by 0 bases and V by 1 base; bases with no gene match: 9. This CDR3 has 18 amino acids.

The CDR3 protein is CASSEDGTAGNTIYF. The CDR3 region has the DNA TGCGCCAGCAGTGAGGACGGGACAGCTGGAAACACCATATATTTT. The chain links TRBV10-1 to TRBJ1-3; 7 nucleotides align to TRBD1. Germline V lookup: CDR1 WNHNN, CDR2 SYGVQD (reference sequence). CDR3 size: 15 residues. The V gene end was trimmed by 2 bases and the J gene end by 2 bases; junction bases not matched to a gene: 3.

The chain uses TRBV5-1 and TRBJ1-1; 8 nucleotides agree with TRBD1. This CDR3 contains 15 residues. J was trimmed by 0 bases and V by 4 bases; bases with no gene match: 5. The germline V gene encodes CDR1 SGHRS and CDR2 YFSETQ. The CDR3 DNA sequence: TGCGCCAGCAGCGATTGGACAGGGATGAACACTGAAGCTTTCTTT. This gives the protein CASSDWTGMNTEAFF.

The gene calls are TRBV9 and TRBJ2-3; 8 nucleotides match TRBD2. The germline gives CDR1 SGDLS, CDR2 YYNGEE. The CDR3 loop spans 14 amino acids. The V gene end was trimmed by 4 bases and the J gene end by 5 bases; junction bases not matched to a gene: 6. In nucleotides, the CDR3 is TGTGCCAGCAGCATTAGCGGGGCCGGAGATACGCAGTATTTT. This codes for CASSISGAGDTQYF.

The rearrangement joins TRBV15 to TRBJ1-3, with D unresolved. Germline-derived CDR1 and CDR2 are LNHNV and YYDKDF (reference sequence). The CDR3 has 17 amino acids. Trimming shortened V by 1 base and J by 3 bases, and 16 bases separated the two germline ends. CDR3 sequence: CATSRVGGEWGGNTIYF. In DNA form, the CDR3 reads TGTGCCACCAGCAGAGTCGGAGGAGAATGGGGTGGAAACACCATATATTTT. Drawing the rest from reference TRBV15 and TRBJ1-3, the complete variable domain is DAMVIQNPRYQVTQFGKPVTLSCSQTLNHNVMYWYQQKSSQAPKLLFHYYDKDFNNEADTPDNFQSRRPNTSFCFLDIRSPGLGDTAMYLCATSRVGGEWGGNTIYFGEGSWLTVV.

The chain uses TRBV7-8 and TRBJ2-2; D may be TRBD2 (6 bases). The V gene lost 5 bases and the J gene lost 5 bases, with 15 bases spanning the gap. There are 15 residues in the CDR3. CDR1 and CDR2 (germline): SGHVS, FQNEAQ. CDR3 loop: CASSVGTGSTGELFF. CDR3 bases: TGTGCCAGCAGCGTAGGGACTGGGAGTACCGGGGAGCTGTTTTTT.

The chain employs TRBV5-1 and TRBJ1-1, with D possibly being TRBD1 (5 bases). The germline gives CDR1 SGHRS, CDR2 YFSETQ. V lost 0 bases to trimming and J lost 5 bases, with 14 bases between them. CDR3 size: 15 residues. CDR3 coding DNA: TGCGCCAGCAGCTTGGATCCAGGAGGGACTACTGAAGCTTTCTTT. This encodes CASSLDPGGTTEAFF.

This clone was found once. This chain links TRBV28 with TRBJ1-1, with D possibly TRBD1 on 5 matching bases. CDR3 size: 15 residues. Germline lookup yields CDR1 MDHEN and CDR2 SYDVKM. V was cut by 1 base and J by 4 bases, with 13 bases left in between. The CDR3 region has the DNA TGTGCCAGCAGTTTATTTCGGGTCAGGGCCACTGAAGCTTTCTTT. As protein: CASSLFRVRATEAFF. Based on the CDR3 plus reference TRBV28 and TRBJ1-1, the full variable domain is DVKVTQSSRYLVKRTGEKVFLECVQDMDHENMFWYRQDPGLGLRLIYFSYDVKMKEKGDIPEGYSVSREKKERFSLILESASTNQTSMYLCASSLFRVRATEAFFGQGTRLTVV.